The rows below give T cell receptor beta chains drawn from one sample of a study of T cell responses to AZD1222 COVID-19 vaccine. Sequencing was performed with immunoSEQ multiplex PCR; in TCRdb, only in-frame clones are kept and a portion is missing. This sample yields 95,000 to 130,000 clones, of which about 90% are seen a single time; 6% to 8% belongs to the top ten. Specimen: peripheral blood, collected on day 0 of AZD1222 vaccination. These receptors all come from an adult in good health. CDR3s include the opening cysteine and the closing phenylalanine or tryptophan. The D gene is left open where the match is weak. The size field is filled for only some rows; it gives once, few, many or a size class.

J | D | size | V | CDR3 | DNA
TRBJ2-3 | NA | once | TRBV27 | CASSFLGSTDTQYF | TGTGCCAGCAGTTTCCTAGGTAGCACAGATACGCAGTATTTT
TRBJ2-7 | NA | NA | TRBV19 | CASSIGGDRRKQYF | TGTGCCAGTAGTATCGGGGGGGACAGGAGGAAGCAGTACTTC
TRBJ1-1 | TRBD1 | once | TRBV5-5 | CASSSPQGEMNTEAFF | TGTGCCAGCAGCTCGCCACAGGGGGAAATGAACACTGAAGCTTTCTTT
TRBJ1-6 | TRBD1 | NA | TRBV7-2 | CASSLTRDRVGSPLHF | TGTGCCAGCAGCTTAACCCGGGACAGGGTGGGTTCACCCCTCCACTTT
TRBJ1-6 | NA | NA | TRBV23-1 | CASSQWGVGADNSPLHF | TGCGCCAGCAGTCAATGGGGGGTAGGGGCGGATAATTCACCCCTCCACTTT
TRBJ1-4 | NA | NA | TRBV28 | CASSFGTASTNEKLFF | TGTGCCAGCAGTTTCGGGACGGCGTCAACTAATGAAAAACTGTTTTTT
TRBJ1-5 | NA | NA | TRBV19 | CASRFSKSNRVSFNQPQHF | TGTGCCAGTAGATTCTCCAAATCGAACAGAGTTTCTTTCAATCAGCCCCAGCATTTT
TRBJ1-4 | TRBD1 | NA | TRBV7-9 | CASSSGQEVNEKLFF | TGTGCCAGCAGCTCAGGACAGGAGGTTAATGAAAAACTGTTTTTT
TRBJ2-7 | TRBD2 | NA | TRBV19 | CASSNQLAGEYEQYF | TGTGCCAGTAGTAACCAGCTAGCGGGAGAGTACGAGCAGTACTTC
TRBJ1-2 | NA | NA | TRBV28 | CASSLIQGRNGYTF | TGTGCCAGCAGTTTAATCCAGGGGCGGAATGGCTACACCTTC
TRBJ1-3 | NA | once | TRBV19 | CASSQLLSGNTIYF | TGTGCCAGTAGTCAGCTGCTCTCTGGAAACACCATATATTTT
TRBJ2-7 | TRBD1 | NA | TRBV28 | CASPGTGSSYEQYF | TGTGCCAGCCCTGGGACAGGTAGCTCCTACGAGCAGTACTTC
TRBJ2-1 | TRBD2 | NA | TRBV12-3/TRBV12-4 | CVSGSGYNEQFF | TGTGTGAGCGGGAGCGGCTACAATGAGCAGTTCTTC
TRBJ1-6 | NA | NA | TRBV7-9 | CASSTNPVSPLHF | TGTGCCAGCAGCACAAATCCCGTATCACCCCTCCACTTT
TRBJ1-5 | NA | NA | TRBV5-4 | CASSFYNQPQHF | TGTGCCAGCAGCTTTTATAATCAGCCCCAGCATTTT
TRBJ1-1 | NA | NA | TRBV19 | CASSIRQTEAFF | TGTGCCAGTAGTATCCGACAGACTGAAGCTTTCTTT
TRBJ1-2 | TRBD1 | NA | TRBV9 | CASSVGDSYGYTF | TGTGCCAGCAGCGTGGGGGACAGCTATGGCTACACCTTC
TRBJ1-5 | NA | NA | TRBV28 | CASHVPGIENQPQHF | TGTGCCTCCCACGTACCGGGAATAGAGAATCAGCCCCAGCATTTT
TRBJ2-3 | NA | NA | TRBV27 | CASSTVKASDTQYF | TGTGCCAGCAGTACGGTAAAGGCCTCAGATACGCAGTATTTT
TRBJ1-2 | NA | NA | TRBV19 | CASRAGANGYTF | TGTGCCAGTAGGGCAGGGGCAAATGGCTACACCTTC
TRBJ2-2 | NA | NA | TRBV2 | CASSPSRNTGELFF | TGTGCCAGCAGTCCCTCTCGTAATACCGGGGAGCTGTTTTTT
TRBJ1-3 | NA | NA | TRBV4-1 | CASSQMNRPSGNTIYF | TGCGCCAGCAGCCAAATGAACCGGCCGTCTGGAAACACCATATATTTT
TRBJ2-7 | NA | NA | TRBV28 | CASSPLPSYEQYF | TGTGCCAGCAGCCCCCTCCCATCCTACGAGCAGTACTTC
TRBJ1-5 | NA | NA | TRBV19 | CASSIRALGNQPQHF | TGTGCCAGTAGTATTAGGGCCCTTGGTAATCAGCCCCAGCATTTT
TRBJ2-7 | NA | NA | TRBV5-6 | CASSLGEHEQYF | TGTGCCAGCAGCTTGGGAGAACACGAGCAGTACTTC
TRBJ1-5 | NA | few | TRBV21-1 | CASSNWRQPQHF | TGTGCCAGCAGCAATTGGCGACAGCCCCAGCATTTT
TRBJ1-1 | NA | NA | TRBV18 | CASSPPNTEAFF | TGTGCCAGCTCACCACCCAACACTGAAGCTTTCTTT
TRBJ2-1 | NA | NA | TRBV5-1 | CASSLWDDHNEQFF | TGCGCCAGCAGCCTGTGGGACGATCACAATGAGCAGTTCTTC
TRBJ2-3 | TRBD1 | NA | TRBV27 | CASSSDRGDTQYF | TGTGCCAGCAGTTCAGACAGGGGGGATACGCAGTATTTT
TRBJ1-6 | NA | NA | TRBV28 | CASQGSYNSPLHF | TGTGCCAGTCAGGGGTCCTATAATTCACCCCTCCACTTT
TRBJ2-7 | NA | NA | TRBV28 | CASSKGTYEQYF | TGTGCCAGCAGTAAGGGTACCTACGAGCAGTACTTC
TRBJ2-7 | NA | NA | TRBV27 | CASSPSVGAFSYEQYF | TGTGCCAGCAGTCCCTCGGTTGGGGCCTTCAGCTACGAGCAGTACTTC
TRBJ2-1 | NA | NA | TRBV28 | CASSLVSERSYNEQFF | TGTGCCAGCAGTTTGGTGTCGGAGCGTTCCTACAATGAGCAGTTCTTC
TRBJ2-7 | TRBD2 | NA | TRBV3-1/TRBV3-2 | CASSQVLSGNFEQYF | TGTGCCAGCAGCCAAGTGCTCAGCGGGAACTTCGAGCAGTACTTC
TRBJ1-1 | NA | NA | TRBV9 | CASSVLWDTEAFF | TGTGCCAGCAGCGTATTATGGGACACTGAAGCTTTCTTT
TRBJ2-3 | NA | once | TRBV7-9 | CASSPDGTREQYF | TGTGCCAGCAGCCCGGACGGGACCAGGGAACAGTATTTT
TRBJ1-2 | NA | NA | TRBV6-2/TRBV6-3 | CASSTPLAYGYTF | TGTGCCAGCAGTACGCCCCTCGCCTATGGCTACACCTTC
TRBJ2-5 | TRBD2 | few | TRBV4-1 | CASSQGRGRDQETQYF | TGCGCCAGCAGCCAGGGGCGTGGGAGGGACCAAGAGACCCAGTACTTC
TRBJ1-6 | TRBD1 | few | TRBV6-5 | CASRRTGDSPLHF | TGTGCCAGCAGAAGGACAGGCGATTCACCCCTCCACTTT
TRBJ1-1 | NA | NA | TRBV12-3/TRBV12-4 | CASSFAAAEEAFF | TGTGCCAGCAGTTTTGCCGCGGCCGAAGAAGCTTTCTTT
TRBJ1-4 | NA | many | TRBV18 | CASSMESEKLFF | TGTGCCAGCTCTATGGAGAGTGAAAAACTGTTTTTT
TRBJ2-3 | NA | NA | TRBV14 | CASSQGTGTDTQYF | TGTGCCAGCAGCCAAGGGACGGGCACAGATACGCAGTATTTT
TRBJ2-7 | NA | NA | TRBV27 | CASSVNQEYEQYF | TGTGCCAGCAGTGTCAACCAGGAGTACGAGCAGTACTTC
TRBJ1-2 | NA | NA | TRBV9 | CASSVGPGDGYTF | TGTGCCAGCAGCGTAGGCCCAGGGGATGGCTACACCTTC
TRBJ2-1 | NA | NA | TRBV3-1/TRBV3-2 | CASSQVIHSSYNEQFF | TGTGCCAGCAGCCAAGTAATTCATAGCTCCTACAATGAGCAGTTCTTC